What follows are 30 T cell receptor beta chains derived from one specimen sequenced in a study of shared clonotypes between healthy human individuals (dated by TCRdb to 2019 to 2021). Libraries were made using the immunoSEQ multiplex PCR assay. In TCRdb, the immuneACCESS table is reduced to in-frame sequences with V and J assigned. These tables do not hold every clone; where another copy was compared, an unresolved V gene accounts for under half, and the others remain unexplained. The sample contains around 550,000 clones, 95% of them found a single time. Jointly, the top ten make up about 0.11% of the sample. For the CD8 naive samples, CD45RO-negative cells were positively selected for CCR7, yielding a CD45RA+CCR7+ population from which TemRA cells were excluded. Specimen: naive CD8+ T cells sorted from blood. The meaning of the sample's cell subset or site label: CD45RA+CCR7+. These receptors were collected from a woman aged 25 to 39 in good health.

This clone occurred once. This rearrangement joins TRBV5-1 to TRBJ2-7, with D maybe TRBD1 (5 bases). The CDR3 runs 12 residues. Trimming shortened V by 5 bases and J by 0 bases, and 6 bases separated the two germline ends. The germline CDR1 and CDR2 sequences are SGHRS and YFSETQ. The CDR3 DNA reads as TGCGCCAGCAGGGACAACTCCTACGAGCAGTACTTC. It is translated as CASRDNSYEQYF.

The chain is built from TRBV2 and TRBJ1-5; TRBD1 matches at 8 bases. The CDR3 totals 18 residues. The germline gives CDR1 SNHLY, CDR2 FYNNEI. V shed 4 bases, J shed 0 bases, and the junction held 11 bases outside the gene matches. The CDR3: CASSGDVWTGNSNQPQHF. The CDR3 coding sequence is TGTGCCAGCAGTGGGGATGTTTGGACAGGGAATAGCAATCAGCCCCAGCATTTT. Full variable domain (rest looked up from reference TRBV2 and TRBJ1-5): EPEVTQTPSHQVTQMGQEVILRCVPISNHLYFYWYRQILGQKVEFLVSFYNNEISEKSEIFDDQFSVERPDGSNFTLKIRSTKLEDSAMYFCASSGDVWTGNSNQPQHFGDGTRLSIL.

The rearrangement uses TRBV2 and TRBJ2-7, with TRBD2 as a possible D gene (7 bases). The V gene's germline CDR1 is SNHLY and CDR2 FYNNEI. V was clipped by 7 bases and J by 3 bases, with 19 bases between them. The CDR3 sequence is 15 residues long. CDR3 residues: CASTGVRRENYEQYF. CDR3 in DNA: TGTGCCAGCACAGGGGTGCGGCGGGAGAACTACGAGCAGTACTTC.

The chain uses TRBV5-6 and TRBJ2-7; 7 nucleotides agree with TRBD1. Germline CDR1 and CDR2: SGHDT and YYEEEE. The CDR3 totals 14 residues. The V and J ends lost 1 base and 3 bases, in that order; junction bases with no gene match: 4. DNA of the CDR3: TGTGCCAGCAGCTTGTCTGACAGGGTCTACGAGCAGTACTTC. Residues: CASSLSDRVYEQYF.

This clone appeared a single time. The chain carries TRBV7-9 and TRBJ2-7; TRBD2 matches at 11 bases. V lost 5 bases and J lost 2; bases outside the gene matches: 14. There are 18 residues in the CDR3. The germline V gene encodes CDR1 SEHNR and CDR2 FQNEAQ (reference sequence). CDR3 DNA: TGTGCCAGCAGCGAGGGACTAGCGGAAGAGGGCTTAACCTACGAGCAGTACTTC. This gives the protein CASSEGLAEEGLTYEQYF.

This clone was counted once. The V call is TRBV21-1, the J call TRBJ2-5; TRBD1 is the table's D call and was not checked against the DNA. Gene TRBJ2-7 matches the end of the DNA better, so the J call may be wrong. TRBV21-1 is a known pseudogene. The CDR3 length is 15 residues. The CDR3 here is CASSKGRNSSYEQYF. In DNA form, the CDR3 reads TGTGCCAGCAGCAAAGGCAGGAACAGCTCCTACGAGCAGTACTTC.

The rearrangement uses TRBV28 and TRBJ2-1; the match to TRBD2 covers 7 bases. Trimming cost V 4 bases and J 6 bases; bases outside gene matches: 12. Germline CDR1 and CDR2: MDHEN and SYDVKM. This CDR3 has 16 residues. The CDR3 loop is CASSSPVTSRINEQFF. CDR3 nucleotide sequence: TGTGCCAGCAGTTCCCCCGTGACTAGCAGGATCAATGAGCAGTTCTTC.

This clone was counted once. The DNA of the CDR3 is TGTGCCAGCAGCTTAGGACTAGCCGCCTCGGGGCTCTACGAGCAGTACTTC. Protein product: CASSLGLAASGLYEQYF. This chain joins TRBV13 and TRBJ2-7, with D perhaps matching TRBD2 (6 bases). This CDR3 spans 17 amino acids. The V gene's germline CDR1 is PRHDT and CDR2 FYEKMQ (reference sequence). The V and J ends lost 0 bases and 3 bases respectively, with 18 bases between them.

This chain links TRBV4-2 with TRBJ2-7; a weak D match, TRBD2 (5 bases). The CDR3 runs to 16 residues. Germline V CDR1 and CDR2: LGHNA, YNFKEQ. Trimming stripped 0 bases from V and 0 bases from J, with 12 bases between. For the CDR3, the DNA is TGTGCCAGCAGCCAAGAACTAGGCGGCAGCTCCTACGAGCAGTACTTC. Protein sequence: CASSQELGGSSYEQYF.

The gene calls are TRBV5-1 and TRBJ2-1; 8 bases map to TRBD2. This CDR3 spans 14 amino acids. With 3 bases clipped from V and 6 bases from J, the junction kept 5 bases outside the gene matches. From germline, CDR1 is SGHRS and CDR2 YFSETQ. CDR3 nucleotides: TGCGCCAGCAGCTCGAGGACTAGCCCCAATGAGCAGTTCTTC. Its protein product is CASSSRTSPNEQFF.

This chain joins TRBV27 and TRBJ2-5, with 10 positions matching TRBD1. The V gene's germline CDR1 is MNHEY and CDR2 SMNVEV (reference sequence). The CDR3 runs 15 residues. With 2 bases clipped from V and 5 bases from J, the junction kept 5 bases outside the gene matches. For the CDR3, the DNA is TGTGCCAGCAGTTTAGCGGGACAGGGGTCGGAGACCCAGTACTTC. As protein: CASSLAGQGSETQYF.

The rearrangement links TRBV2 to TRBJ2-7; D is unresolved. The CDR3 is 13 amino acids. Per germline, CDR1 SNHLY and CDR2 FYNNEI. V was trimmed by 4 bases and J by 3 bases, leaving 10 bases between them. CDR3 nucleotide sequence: TGTGCCAGCAGTGGTAACAACGGCTACGAGCAGTACTTC. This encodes CASSGNNGYEQYF.

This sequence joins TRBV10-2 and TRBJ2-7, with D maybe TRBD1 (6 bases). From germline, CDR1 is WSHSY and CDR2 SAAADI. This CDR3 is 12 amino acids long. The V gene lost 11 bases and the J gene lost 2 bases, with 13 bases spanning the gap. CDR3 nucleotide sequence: TGCGCCGCTCCGGGACAACCCTACGAGCAGTACTTC. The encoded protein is CAAPGQPYEQYF.

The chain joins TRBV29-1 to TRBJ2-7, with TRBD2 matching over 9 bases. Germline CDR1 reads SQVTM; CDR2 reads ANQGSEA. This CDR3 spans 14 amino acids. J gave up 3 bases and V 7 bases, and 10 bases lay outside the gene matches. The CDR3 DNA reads TGCAGCGGAGCCGTGCGGGAGGGAAGCTACGAGCAGTACTTC. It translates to CSGAVREGSYEQYF.

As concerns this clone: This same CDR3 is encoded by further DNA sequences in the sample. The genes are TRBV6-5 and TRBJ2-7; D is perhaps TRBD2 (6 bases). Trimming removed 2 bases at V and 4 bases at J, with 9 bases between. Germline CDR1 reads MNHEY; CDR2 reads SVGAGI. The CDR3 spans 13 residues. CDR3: CASSYGGPYEQYF. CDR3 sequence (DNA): TGTGCCAGCAGTTACGGAGGGCCTTACGAGCAGTACTTC.

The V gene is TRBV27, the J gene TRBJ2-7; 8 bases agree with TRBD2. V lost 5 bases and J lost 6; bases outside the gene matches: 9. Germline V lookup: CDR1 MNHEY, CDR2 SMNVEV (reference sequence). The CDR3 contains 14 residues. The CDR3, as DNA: TGTGCCAGCAGTACCGTTGCGGGAGGTGTCGAGCAGTACTTC. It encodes CASSTVAGGVEQYF.

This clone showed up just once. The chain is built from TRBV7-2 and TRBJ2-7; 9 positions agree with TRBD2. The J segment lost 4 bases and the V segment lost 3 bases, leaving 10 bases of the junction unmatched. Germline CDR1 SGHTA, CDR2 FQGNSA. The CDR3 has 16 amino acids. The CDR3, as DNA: TGTGCCAGCAGCTTTCCTAGCGGGAATCTATCGTACGAGCAGTACTTC. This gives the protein CASSFPSGNLSYEQYF.

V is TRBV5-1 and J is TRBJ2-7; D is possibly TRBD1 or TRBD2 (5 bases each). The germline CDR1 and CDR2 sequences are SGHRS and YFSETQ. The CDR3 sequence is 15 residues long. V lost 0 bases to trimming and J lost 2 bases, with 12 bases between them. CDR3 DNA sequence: TGCGCCAGCAGCTTGGGTTGGGACCCAACCTACGAGCAGTACTTC. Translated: CASSLGWDPTYEQYF.

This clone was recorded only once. The CDR3 spells CASSFLRGTAHAGELFF. The CDR3 DNA is TGTGCCAGCAGTTTTTTACGGGGGACAGCACACGCCGGGGAGCTGTTTTTT. The chain carries TRBV27 and TRBJ2-2; D is possibly TRBD1 (7 bases). V gave up 3 bases and J gave up 6 bases, with 20 bases separating them. Germline CDR1 MNHEY, CDR2 SMNVEV (reference sequence). The CDR3 length is 17 residues.

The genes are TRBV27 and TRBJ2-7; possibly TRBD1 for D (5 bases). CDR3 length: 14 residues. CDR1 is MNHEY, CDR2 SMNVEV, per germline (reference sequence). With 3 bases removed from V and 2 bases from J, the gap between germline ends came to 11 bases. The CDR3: CASSLAGIPYEQYF. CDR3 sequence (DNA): TGTGCCAGCAGTTTGGCAGGGATCCCCTACGAGCAGTACTTC.

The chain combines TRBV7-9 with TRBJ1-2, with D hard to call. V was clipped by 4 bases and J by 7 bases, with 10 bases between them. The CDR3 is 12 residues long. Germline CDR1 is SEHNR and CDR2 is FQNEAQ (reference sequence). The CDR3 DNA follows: TGTGCCAGCAGCTCGGAAGGAGGTGGCTACACCTTC. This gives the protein CASSSEGGGYTF. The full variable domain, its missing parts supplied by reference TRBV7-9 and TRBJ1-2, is DTGVSQNPRHKITKRGQNVTFRCDPISEHNRLYWYRQTLGQGPEFLTYFQNEAQLEKSRLLSDRFSAERPKGSFSTLEIQRTEQGDSAMYLCASSSEGGGYTFGSGTRLTVV.

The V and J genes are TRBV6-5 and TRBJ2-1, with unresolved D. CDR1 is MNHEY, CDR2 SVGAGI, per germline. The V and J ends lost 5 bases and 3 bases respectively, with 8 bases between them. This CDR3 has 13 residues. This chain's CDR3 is CASSPTDYNEQFF. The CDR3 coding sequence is TGTGCCAGCAGTCCGACGGACTACAATGAGCAGTTCTTC.

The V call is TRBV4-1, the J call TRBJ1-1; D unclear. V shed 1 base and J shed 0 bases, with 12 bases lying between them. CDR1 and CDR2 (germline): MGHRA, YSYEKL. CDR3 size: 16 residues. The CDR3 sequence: CASSQAAGGLNTEAFF. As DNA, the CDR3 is TGCGCCAGCAGCCAAGCCGCGGGCGGCCTGAACACTGAAGCTTTCTTT.

CDR3 sequence: CASSIVSQGANTEAFF. The CDR3 bases are TGTGCCAGTAGTATAGTCTCCCAGGGAGCGAACACTGAAGCTTTCTTT. The chain carries TRBV19 and TRBJ1-1; D possibly corresponds to TRBD1 (5 bases). CDR3 length: 16 residues. The germline V gene encodes CDR1 LNHDA and CDR2 SQIVND (reference sequence). V dropped 1 base and J dropped 1 base, with 13 bases sitting between them. Full variable domain (outside the CDR3, taken from reference TRBV19 and TRBJ1-1): DGGITQSPKYLFRKEGQNVTLSCEQNLNHDAMYWYRQDPGQGLRLIYYSQIVNDFQKGDIAEGYSVSREKKESFPLTVTSAQKNPTAFYLCASSIVSQGANTEAFFGQGTRLTVV.

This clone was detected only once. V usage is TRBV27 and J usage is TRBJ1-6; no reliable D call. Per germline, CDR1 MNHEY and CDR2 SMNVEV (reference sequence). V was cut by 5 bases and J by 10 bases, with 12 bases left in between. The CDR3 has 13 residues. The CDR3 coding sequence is TGTGCCAGCAGTCCGAGTACCTGGTCACCCCTCCACTTT. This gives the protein CASSPSTWSPLHF.

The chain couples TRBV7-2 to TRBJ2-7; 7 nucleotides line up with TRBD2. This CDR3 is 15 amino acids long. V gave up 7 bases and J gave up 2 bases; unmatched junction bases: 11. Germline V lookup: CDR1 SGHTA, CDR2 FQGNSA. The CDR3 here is CASNKLREYPYEQYF. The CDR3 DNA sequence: TGTGCCAGCAACAAATTGCGGGAGTATCCCTACGAGCAGTACTTC.

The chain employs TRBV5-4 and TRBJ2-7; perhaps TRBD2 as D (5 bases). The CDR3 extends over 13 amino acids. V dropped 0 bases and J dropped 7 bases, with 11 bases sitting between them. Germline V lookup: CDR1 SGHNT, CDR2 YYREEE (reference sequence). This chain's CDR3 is CASSLAGKVEQYF. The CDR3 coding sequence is TGTGCCAGCAGCTTGGCCGGGAAGGTAGAGCAGTACTTC. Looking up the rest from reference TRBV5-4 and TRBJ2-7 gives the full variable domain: ETGVTQSPTHLIKTRGQQVTLRCSSQSGHNTVSWYQQALGQGPQFIFQYYREEENGRGNFPPRFSGLQFPNYSSELNVNALELDDSALYLCASSLAGKVEQYFGPGTRLTVT.

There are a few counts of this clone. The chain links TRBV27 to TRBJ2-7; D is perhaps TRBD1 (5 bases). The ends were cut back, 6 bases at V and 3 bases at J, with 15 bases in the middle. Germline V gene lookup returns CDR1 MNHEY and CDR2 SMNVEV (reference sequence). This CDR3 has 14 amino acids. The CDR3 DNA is TGTGCCAGCAGCCCAGGAAGGGGCGGCTACGAGCAGTACTTC. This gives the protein CASSPGRGGYEQYF.

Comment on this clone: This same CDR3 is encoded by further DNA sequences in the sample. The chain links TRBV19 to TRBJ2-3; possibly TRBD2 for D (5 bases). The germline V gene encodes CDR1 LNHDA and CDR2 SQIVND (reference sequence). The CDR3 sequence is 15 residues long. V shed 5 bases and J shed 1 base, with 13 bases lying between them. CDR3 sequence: CASSGLAGGTDTQYF. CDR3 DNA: TGTGCCAGTAGTGGTCTCGCGGGTGGCACAGATACGCAGTATTTT.

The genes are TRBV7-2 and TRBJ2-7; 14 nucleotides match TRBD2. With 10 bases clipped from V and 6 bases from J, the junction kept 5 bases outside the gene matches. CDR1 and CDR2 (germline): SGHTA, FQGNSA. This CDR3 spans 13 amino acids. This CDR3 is CATGTSGSREQYF. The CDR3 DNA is TGTGCCACCGGGACTAGCGGGAGCCGCGAGCAGTACTTC. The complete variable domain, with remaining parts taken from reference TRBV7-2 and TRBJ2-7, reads GAGVSQSPSNKVTEKGKDVELRCDPISGHTALYWYRQSLGQGLEFLIYFQGNSAPDKSGLPSDRFSAERTGGSVSTLTIQRTQQEDSAVYLCATGTSGSREQYFGPGTRLTVT.